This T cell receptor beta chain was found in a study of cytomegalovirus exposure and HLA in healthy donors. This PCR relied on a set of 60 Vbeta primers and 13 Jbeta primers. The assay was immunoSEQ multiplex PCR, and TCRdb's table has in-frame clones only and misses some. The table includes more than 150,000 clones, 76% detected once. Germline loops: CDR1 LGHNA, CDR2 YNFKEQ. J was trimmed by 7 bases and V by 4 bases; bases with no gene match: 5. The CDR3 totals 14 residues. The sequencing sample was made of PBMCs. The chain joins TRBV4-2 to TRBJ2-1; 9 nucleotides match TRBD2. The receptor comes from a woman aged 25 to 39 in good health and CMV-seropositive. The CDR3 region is CASSRVAGDNEQFF. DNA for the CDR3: TGTGCCAGCAGCCGGGTAGCGGGGGATAATGAGCAGTTCTTC.